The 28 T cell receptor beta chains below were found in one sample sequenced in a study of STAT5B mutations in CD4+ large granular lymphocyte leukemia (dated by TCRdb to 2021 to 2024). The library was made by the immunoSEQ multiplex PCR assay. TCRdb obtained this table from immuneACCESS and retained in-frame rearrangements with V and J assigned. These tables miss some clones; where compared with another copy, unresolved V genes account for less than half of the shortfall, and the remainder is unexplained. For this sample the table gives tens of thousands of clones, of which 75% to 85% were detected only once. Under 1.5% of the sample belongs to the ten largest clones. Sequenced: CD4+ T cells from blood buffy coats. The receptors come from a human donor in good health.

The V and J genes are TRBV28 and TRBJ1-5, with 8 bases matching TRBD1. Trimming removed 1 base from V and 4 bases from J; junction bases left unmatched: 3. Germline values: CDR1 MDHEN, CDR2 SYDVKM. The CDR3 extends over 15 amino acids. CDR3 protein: CASSLSHRGNQPQHF. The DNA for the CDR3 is TGTGCCAGCAGTTTATCCCACAGGGGGAATCAGCCCCAGCATTTT.

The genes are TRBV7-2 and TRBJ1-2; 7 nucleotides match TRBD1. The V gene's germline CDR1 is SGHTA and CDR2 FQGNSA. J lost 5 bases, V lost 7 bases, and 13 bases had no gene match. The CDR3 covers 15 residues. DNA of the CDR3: TGTGCCAGCACCCCCGGGACAGCGATAAGATATGGCTACACCTTC. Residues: CASTPGTAIRYGYTF.

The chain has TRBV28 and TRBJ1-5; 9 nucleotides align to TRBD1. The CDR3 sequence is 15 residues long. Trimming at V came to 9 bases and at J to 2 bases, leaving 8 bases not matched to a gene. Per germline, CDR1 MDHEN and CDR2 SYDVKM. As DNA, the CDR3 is TGTGCCAGTAGAAACAGGGGGCCAGGCAATCAGCCCCAGCATTTT. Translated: CASRNRGPGNQPQHF.

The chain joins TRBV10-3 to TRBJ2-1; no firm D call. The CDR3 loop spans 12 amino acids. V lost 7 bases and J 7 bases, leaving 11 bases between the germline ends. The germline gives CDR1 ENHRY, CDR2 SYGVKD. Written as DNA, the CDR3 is TGTGCCATCAAGACGGGCGGTAATGAGCAGTTCTTC. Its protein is CAIKTGGNEQFF.

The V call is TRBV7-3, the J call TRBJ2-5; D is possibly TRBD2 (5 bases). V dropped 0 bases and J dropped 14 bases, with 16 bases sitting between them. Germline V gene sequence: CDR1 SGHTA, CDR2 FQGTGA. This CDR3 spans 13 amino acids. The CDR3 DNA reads TGTGCCAGCAGCTTAACTTGGGAGTCGGTCCGCTACTTC. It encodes CASSLTWESVRYF.

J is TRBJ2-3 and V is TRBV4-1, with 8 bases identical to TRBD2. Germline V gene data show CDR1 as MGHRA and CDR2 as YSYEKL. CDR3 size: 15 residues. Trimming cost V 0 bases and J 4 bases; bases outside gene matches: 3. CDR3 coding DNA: TGCGCCAGCAGCCAAGAATGGCGGGGGGCAGATACGCAGTATTTT. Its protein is CASSQEWRGADTQYF.

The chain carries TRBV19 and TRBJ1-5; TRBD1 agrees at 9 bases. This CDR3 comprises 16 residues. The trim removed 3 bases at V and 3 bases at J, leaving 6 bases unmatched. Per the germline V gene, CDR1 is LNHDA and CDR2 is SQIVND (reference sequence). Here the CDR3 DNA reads TGTGCCAGTAGTATTGGACAGGGGTTTAACAATCAGCCCCAGCATTTT. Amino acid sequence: CASSIGQGFNNQPQHF.

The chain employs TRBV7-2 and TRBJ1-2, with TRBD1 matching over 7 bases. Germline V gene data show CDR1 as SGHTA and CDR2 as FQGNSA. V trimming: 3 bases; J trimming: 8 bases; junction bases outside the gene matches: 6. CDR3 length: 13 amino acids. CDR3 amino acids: CASSFRQGGGYTF. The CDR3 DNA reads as TGTGCCAGCAGCTTCCGACAGGGAGGAGGCTACACCTTC.

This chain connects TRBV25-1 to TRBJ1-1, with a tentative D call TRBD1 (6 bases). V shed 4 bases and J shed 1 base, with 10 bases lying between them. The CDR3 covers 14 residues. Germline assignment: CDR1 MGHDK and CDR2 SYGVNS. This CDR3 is CASSVQGRNTEAFF. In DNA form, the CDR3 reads TGTGCCAGCAGTGTACAGGGCAGGAACACTGAAGCTTTCTTT.

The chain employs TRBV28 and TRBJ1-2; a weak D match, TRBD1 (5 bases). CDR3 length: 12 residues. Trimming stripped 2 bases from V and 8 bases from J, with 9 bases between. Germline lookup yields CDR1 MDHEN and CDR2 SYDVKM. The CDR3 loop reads CASSLQGGGYTF. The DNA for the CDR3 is TGTGCCAGCAGTTTACAGGGTGGAGGCTACACCTTC.

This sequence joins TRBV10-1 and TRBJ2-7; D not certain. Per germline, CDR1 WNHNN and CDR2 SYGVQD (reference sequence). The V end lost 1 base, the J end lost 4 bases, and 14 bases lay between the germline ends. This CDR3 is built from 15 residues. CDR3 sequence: CASSEWSPSLYEQYF. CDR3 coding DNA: TGCGCCAGCAGTGAGTGGAGTCCCTCTCTTTACGAGCAGTACTTC.

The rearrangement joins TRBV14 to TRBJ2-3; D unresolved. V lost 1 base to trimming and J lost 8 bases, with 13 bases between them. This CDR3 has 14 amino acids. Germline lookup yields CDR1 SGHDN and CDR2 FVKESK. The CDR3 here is CASSQGISRGTQYF. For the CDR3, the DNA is TGTGCCAGCAGCCAAGGCATAAGTCGTGGTACGCAGTATTTT.

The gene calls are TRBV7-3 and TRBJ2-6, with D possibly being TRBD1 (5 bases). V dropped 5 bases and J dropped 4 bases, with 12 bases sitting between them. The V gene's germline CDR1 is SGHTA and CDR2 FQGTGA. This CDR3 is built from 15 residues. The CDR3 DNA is TGTGCCAGCAGCCCCCCAGGGTCCGGGGCCAACGTCCTGACTTTC. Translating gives CASSPPGSGANVLTF.

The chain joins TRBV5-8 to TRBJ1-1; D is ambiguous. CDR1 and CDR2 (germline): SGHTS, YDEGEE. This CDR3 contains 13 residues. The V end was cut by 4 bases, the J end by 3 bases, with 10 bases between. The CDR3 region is CASSVGKDTEAFF. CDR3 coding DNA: TGTGCCAGCAGCGTGGGGAAGGACACTGAAGCTTTCTTT.

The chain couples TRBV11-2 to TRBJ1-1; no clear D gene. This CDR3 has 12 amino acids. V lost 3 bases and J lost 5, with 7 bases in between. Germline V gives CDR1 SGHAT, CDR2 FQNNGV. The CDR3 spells CASSFQRTEAFF. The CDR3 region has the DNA TGTGCCAGCAGCTTCCAGAGAACTGAAGCTTTCTTT. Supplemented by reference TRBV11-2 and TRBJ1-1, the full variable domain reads EAGVAQSPRYKIIEKRQSVAFWCNPISGHATLYWYQQILGQGPKLLIQFQNNGVVDDSQLPKDRFSAERLKGVDSTLKIQPAKLEDSAVYLCASSFQRTEAFFGQGTRLTVV.

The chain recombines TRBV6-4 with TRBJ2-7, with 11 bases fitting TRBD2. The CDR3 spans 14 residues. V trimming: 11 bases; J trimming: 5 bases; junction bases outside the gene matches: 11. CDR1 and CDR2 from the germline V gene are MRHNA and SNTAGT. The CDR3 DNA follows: TGTGCCGTACATAGACTAGCGGGAATCGACGAGCAGTACTTC. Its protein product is CAVHRLAGIDEQYF.

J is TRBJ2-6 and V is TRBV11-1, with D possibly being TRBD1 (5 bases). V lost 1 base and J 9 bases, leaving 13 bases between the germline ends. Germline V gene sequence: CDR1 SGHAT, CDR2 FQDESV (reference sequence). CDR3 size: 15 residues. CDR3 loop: CASSLVPTEYNVLTF. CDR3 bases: TGTGCCAGCAGCTTAGTTCCGACAGAATACAACGTCCTGACTTTC.

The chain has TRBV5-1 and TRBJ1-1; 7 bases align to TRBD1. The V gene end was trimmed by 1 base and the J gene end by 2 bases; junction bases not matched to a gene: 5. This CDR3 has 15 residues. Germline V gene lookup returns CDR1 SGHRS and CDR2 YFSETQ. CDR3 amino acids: CASSLRGQRNTEAFF. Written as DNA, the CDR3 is TGCGCCAGCAGCTTGAGGGGGCAGAGAAACACTGAAGCTTTCTTT. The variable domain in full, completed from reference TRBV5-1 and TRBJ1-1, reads KAGVTQTPRYLIKTRGQQVTLSCSPISGHRSVSWYQQTPGQGLQFLFEYFSETQRNKGNFPGRFSGRQFSNSRSEMNVSTLELGDSALYLCASSLRGQRNTEAFFGQGTRLTVV.

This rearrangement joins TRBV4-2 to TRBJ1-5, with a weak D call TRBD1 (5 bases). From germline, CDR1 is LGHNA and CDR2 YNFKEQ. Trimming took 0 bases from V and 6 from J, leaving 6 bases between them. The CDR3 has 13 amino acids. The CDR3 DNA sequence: TGTGCCAGCAGCCAAGACAGGGTTCAGCCCCAGCATTTT. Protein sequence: CASSQDRVQPQHF.

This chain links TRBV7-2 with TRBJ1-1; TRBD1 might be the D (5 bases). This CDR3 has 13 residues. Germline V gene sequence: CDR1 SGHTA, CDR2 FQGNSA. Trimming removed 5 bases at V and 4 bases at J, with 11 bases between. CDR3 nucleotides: TGTGCCAGCAGCAATGCTAGGGGCACTGAAGCTTTCTTT. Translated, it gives CASSNARGTEAFF. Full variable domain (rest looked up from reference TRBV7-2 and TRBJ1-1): GAGVSQSPSNKVTEKGKDVELRCDPISGHTALYWYRQSLGQGLEFLIYFQGNSAPDKSGLPSDRFSAERTGGSVSTLTIQRTQQEDSAVYLCASSNARGTEAFFGQGTRLTVV.

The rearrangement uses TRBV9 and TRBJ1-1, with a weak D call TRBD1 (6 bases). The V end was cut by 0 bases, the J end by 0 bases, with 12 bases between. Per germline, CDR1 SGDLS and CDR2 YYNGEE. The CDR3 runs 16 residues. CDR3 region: CASSVGAGALNTEAFF. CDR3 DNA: TGTGCCAGCAGCGTAGGGGCAGGGGCCTTGAACACTGAAGCTTTCTTT.

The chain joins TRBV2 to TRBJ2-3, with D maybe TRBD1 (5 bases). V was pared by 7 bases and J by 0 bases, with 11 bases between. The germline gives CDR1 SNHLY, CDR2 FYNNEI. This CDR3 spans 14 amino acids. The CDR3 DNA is TGTGCCAGCAAGAACAGGTTGAGCACAGATACGCAGTATTTT. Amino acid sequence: CASKNRLSTDTQYF.

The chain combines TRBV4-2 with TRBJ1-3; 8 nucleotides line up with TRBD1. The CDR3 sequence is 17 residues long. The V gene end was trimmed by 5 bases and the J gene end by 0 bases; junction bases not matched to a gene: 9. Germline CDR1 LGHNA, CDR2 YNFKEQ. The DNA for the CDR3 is TGTGCCAGCAGCAAACCGGGACAGGAGGTCTCTGGAAACACCATATATTTT. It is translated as CASSKPGQEVSGNTIYF.

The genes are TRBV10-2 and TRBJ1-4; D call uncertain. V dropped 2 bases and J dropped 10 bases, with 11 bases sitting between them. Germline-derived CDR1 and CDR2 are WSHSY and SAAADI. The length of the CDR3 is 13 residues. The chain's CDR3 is CASSEQAGGKLFF. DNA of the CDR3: TGCGCCAGCAGTGAGCAGGCCGGTGGAAAACTGTTTTTT.

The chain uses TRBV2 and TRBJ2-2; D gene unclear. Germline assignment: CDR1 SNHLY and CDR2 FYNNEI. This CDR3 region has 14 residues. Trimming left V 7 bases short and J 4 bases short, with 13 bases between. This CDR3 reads CASTELPGTGELFF. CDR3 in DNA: TGTGCCAGCACCGAGCTCCCGGGCACCGGGGAGCTGTTTTTT.

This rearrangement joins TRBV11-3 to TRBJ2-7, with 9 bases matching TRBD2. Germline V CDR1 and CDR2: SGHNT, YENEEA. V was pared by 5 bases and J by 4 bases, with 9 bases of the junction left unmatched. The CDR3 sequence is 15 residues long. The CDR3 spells CASSVASGIGYEQYF. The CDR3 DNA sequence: TGTGCCAGCAGCGTGGCTAGCGGGATTGGGTACGAGCAGTACTTC.

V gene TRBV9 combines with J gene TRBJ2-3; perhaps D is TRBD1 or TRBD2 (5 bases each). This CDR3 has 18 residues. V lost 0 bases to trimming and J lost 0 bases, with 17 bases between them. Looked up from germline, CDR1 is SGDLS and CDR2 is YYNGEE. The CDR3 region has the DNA TGTGCCAGCAGCGTAGGGGGGAATACAGGTCTTAGCACAGATACGCAGTATTTT. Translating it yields CASSVGGNTGLSTDTQYF. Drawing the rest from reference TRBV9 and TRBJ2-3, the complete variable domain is DSGVTQTPKHLITATGQRVTLRCSPRSGDLSVYWYQQSLDQGLQFLIQYYNGEERAKGNILERFSAQQFPDLHSELNLSSLELGDSALYFCASSVGGNTGLSTDTQYFGPGTRLTVL.

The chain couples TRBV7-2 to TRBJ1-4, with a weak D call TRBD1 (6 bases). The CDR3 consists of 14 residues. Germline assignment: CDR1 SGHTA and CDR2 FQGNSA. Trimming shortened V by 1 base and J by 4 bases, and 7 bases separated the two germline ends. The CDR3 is CASSLVGGNEKLFF. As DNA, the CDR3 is TGTGCCAGCAGCTTAGTAGGGGGTAATGAAAAACTGTTTTTT.